These 13 T cell receptor beta chains originate from one sample sequenced in a study of blood T cell repertoires in COVID-19. Method: immunoSEQ multiplex PCR; TCRdb's copy keeps in-frame clones and lacks some. The table lists around 400,000 clones, 70% to 90% of them singletons, with roughly 1.2% in the top ten. Sequences were obtained from peripheral blood. Receptors were obtained from a middle-aged man with acute or convalescent COVID-19.

CDR3 in DNA: TGTGCCAGTACAGGGTTGAGCACAGATACGCAGTATTTT. Encoded protein: CASTGLSTDTQYF. This chain joins TRBV19 and TRBJ2-3; TRBD1 is a possible D gene (5 bases). Germline CDR1 LNHDA, CDR2 SQIVND (reference sequence). V was shortened by 7 bases and J by 0 bases, with 8 bases between the two germline ends. This CDR3 has 13 residues. The whole variable domain, remainder taken from reference TRBV19 and TRBJ2-3, is DGGITQSPKYLFRKEGQNVTLSCEQNLNHDAMYWYRQDPGQGLRLIYYSQIVNDFQKGDIAEGYSVSREKKESFPLTVTSAQKNPTAFYLCASTGLSTDTQYFGPGTRLTVL.

This clone was seen only once. The gene calls are TRBV19 and TRBJ2-3, with TRBD2 identical over 9 bases. The CDR3 loop spans 16 amino acids. CDR1 LNHDA and CDR2 SQIVND come from the germline V gene (reference sequence). The ends lost 4 bases at V and 7 bases at J; junction bases unmatched: 12. This CDR3 reads CASSNVGSGSWYTQYF. The DNA of the CDR3 is TGTGCCAGTAGTAACGTGGGTAGCGGGAGTTGGTATACGCAGTATTTT.

This clone turned up a few times. V is TRBV9 and J is TRBJ2-2, with D perhaps matching TRBD1 (6 bases). Germline assignment: CDR1 SGDLS and CDR2 YYNGEE. Deletions cut 6 bases from V and 4 bases from J, with 22 bases between. CDR3 size: 17 residues. The CDR3 DNA reads as TGTGCCAGCAACGATCCCCCCGACAGGCCGGGCACCGGGGAGCTGTTTTTT. Encoded protein: CASNDPPDRPGTGELFF.

V usage is TRBV5-5 and J usage is TRBJ1-4, with no clear D. V was shortened by 6 bases and J by 0 bases, with 12 bases between the two germline ends. CDR1 and CDR2 from the germline V gene are SGHKS and YYEKEE (reference sequence). CDR3 size: 15 residues. The CDR3 nucleotides read TGTGCCAGCACCCGGGGTACGACAACTAATGAAAAACTGTTTTTT. Its protein product is CASTRGTTTNEKLFF.

The chain employs TRBV19 and TRBJ1-5; the D gene is possibly TRBD1 (5 bases). The germline gives CDR1 LNHDA, CDR2 SQIVND (reference sequence). The CDR3 has 13 residues. The V end was cut by 3 bases, the J end by 7 bases, with 10 bases between. CDR3 in DNA: TGTGCCAGTAGTATTCAAGGGGCGCAGCCCCAGCATTTT. It specifies CASSIQGAQPQHF. Combining the CDR3 with reference TRBV19 and TRBJ1-5 gives the whole variable domain DGGITQSPKYLFRKEGQNVTLSCEQNLNHDAMYWYRQDPGQGLRLIYYSQIVNDFQKGDIAEGYSVSREKKESFPLTVTSAQKNPTAFYLCASSIQGAQPQHFGDGTRLSIL.

This CDR3 is CASSLTGSPLHF. The CDR3 DNA reads as TGTGCCAGCAGTTTAACGGGTTCACCCCTCCACTTT. The chain carries TRBV28 and TRBJ1-6, with D hard to call. The V gene's germline CDR1 is MDHEN and CDR2 SYDVKM. CDR3 length: 12 residues. Trimming left V 2 bases short and J 9 bases short, with 5 bases between.

This clone showed up just once. V is TRBV2 and J is TRBJ2-4, with a tentative D call TRBD2 (5 bases). The germline CDR1 and CDR2 sequences are SNHLY and FYNNEI. The CDR3 is 17 residues long. V was pared by 2 bases and J by 2 bases, with 16 bases between. The CDR3 is CASSERAAAGTKNIQYF. CDR3 in DNA: TGTGCCAGCAGTGAAAGGGCGGCCGCCGGGACCAAAAACATTCAGTACTTC.

The chain links TRBV19 to TRBJ2-1; a weak D match, TRBD2 (7 bases). This CDR3 has 15 amino acids. The V end was cut by 4 bases, the J end by 4 bases, with 14 bases between. Germline CDR1 reads LNHDA; CDR2 reads SQIVND (reference sequence). CDR3 coding DNA: TGTGCCAGTAGTAAGTGGGGGGGCCCGTACAATGAGCAGTTCTTC. This gives the protein CASSKWGGPYNEQFF.

The J gene is TRBJ2-5, the V gene TRBV5-4, with 8 nucleotides matching TRBD1. From germline, CDR1 is SGHNT and CDR2 YYREEE (reference sequence). The V and J ends lost 5 bases and 4 bases, in that order; junction bases with no gene match: 10. This CDR3 has 15 residues. CDR3 nucleotide sequence: TGTGCCAGCAGTCTTACCGGGACAGGCAGAGAGACCCAGTACTTC. Protein: CASSLTGTGRETQYF.

The V and J genes are TRBV7-8 and TRBJ1-1, with TRBD1 as a possible D gene (6 bases). Between the trimmed V and J ends, which lost 9 bases and 3 bases, there was a span of 14 bases. The CDR3 totals 13 residues. Germline V gene sequence: CDR1 SGHVS, CDR2 FQNEAQ. The CDR3 here is CASQGWSDTEAFF. CDR3 nucleotides: TGTGCCAGTCAGGGGTGGTCGGACACTGAAGCTTTCTTT.

This chain connects TRBV7-6 to TRBJ2-7; D might be TRBD1 (5 bases). The CDR3 is 14 amino acids. The V and J ends lost 5 bases and 5 bases respectively, with 16 bases between them. The germline V gene encodes CDR1 SGHVS and CDR2 FNYEAQ. CDR3 bases: TGTGCCAGCAGCCCCCAAGCAGGGCCCCACGAGCAGTACTTC. Translation: CASSPQAGPHEQYF. Variable domain in full (rest from reference TRBV7-6 and TRBJ2-7): GAGVSQSPRYKVTKRGQDVALRCDPISGHVSLYWYRQALGQGPEFLTYFNYEAQQDKSGLPNDRFSAERPEGSISTLTIQRTEQRDSAMYRCASSPQAGPHEQYFGPGTRLTVT.

This clone was recorded a few times. This sequence joins TRBV13 and TRBJ1-2; 9 nucleotides align to TRBD1. The V gene end was trimmed by 2 bases and the J gene end by 2 bases; junction bases not matched to a gene: 6. Germline CDR1 is PRHDT and CDR2 is FYEKMQ (reference sequence). This CDR3 region has 16 residues. The CDR3 protein is CASSLPRQGVNYGYTF. In DNA, the CDR3 is TGTGCCAGCAGCTTACCGAGACAGGGGGTCAACTATGGCTACACCTTC.

J is TRBJ1-6 and V is TRBV7-2; 7 nucleotides agree with TRBD1. CDR1 SGHTA and CDR2 FQGNSA come from the germline V gene. The CDR3 is 14 residues long. Trimming took 9 bases from V and 7 from J; bases not matched to a gene: 9. CDR3 sequence: CARGFGTANSPLHF. The CDR3 DNA sequence: TGTGCCAGGGGGTTTGGGACAGCCAATTCACCCCTCCACTTT.